Presented here are 7 T cell receptor beta chains from one specimen sequenced in a study of radiotherapy plus CTLA-4 blockade in lung cancer. Sequencing used immunoSEQ multiplex PCR; TCRdb keeps in-frame clones, though not all of them. The sample lists some 50,000 clones; 84% were seen once. The sample here was peripheral blood, taken from a patient treated with radiotherapy plus ipilimumab. These receptors came from a human donor with non-small cell lung cancer whose response to radiotherapy plus ipilimumab could not be evaluated.

As concerns this clone: The same CDR3 can be traced to other DNA sequences in this sample. The CDR3 DNA sequence: TGTGCCAGCAGGGGACAGCCGAATCAGCCCCAGCATTTT. Protein sequence: CASRGQPNQPQHF. The chain has TRBV27 and TRBJ1-5; 7 nucleotides agree with TRBD1. Per germline, CDR1 MNHEY and CDR2 SMNVEV (reference sequence). This CDR3 has 13 amino acids. Trimming removed 6 bases from V and 4 bases from J; junction bases left unmatched: 3.

This clone was seen more than once but under ten times. V is TRBV19 and J is TRBJ2-3; 12 nucleotides align to TRBD1. With 7 bases clipped from V and 4 bases from J, the junction kept 9 bases outside the gene matches. Germline assignment: CDR1 LNHDA and CDR2 SQIVND (reference sequence). The CDR3 runs to 16 residues. CDR3 coding DNA: TGTGCCAGTACCAATCCGGGACAGGGGGCGGCAGATACGCAGTATTTT. Its protein is CASTNPGQGAADTQYF.

In the case of this clone: A read error may account for a junction end that differs from germline. Written as DNA, the CDR3 is TGTGCTAGCAGCACCCCCGGGACAGGGGACGAGACCCAGTACTTC. This translates into CASSTPGTGDETQYF. The chain carries TRBV7-7 and TRBJ2-5; 10 nucleotides agree with TRBD1. Germline CDR1 reads SSHAT; CDR2 reads FNYEAQ (reference sequence). The CDR3 spans 15 residues. Full variable domain (remainder filled in from reference TRBV7-7 and TRBJ2-5): GAGVSQSPRYKVTKRGQDVTLRCDPISSHATLYWYQQALGQGPEFLTYFNYEAQPDKSGLPSDRFSAERPEGSISTLTIQRTEQRDSAMYRCASSTPGTGDETQYFGPGTRLLVL.

The V call is TRBV25-1, the J call TRBJ2-1, with D perhaps matching TRBD1 (6 bases). Trimming cost V 5 bases and J 7 bases, with 9 bases left between them. The germline V gene encodes CDR1 MGHDK and CDR2 SYGVNS. The CDR3 is 12 residues long. CDR3 sequence reads: CASSQGQNEQFF. The CDR3 bases are TGTGCCAGCAGTCAGGGGCAGAATGAGCAGTTCTTC. The full variable domain, completed using reference TRBV25-1 and TRBJ2-1, is EADIYQTPRYLVIGTGKKITLECSQTMGHDKMYWYQQDPGMELHLIHYSYGVNSTEKGDLSSESTVSRIRTEHFPLTLESARPSHTSQYLCASSQGQNEQFFGPGTRLTVL.

In this sample, this clone turned up once. V and J are TRBV5-1 and TRBJ1-1, with TRBD1 matching over 12 bases. V lost 5 bases, J lost 3 bases, and 5 bases stayed unmatched. The CDR3 loop spans 15 amino acids. Germline loops: CDR1 SGHRS, CDR2 YFSETQ. CDR3 amino acids: CASSGTGGEDTEAFF. The CDR3 DNA is TGCGCCAGCAGTGGGACAGGGGGCGAAGACACTGAAGCTTTCTTT. Full variable domain (missing parts from reference TRBV5-1 and TRBJ1-1): KAGVTQTPRYLIKTRGQQVTLSCSPISGHRSVSWYQQTPGQGLQFLFEYFSETQRNKGNFPGRFSGRQFSNSRSEMNVSTLELGDSALYLCASSGTGGEDTEAFFGQGTRLTVV.

The chain joins TRBV5-1 to TRBJ1-1, with 9 bases that match TRBD1. The CDR3 has 15 amino acids. CDR1 and CDR2 (germline): SGHRS, YFSETQ. The V and J ends lost 3 bases and 4 bases, in that order; junction bases with no gene match: 7. The CDR3 protein is CASSWGTGMGTEAFF. For the CDR3, the DNA is TGCGCCAGCAGCTGGGGGACAGGGATGGGCACTGAAGCTTTCTTT.

The CDR3 loop reads CASSTDKNYGYTF. CDR3 nucleotides: TGTGCCAGCAGCACTGACAAGAACTATGGCTACACCTTC. This chain joins TRBV11-2 and TRBJ1-2; no reliable D call. The length of the CDR3 is 13 residues. V was pared by 5 bases and J by 2 bases, with 9 bases between. Per the germline V gene, CDR1 is SGHAT and CDR2 is FQNNGV.